Below, 11 T cell receptor beta chains from the same sample are listed, as sequenced in a study of T cell clonality in common variable immunodeficiency. Study-wide results and limits: Fewer deletions and N-nucleotide insertions were reportedly seen in common variable immunodeficiency TCR beta sequences.

Here immunoSEQ multiplex PCR was the method, and the copy in TCRdb shows in-frame clones only, minus some. The table lists 14,000 or so clones, with no singletons. These receptors' antigens are unknown. Sequences were obtained from peripheral blood mononuclear cells. The receptor set was obtained from a human donor with common variable immunodeficiency.

A remark on this clone: The sequenced fragment ends 3 residues before the CDR3 boundary, so the rest is inferred from the germline J gene. The gene calls are TRBV10-2 and TRBJ2-1; either TRBD1 or TRBD2 may fit D (6 bases each). The CDR3 totals 17 residues. Germline V CDR1 and CDR2: WSHSY, SAAADI. V lost 0 bases, J lost 7 bases, and 19 bases lay in between. The CDR3 sequence is CASSESPPGVAGNEQFF. The part of the CDR3 DNA that was read is TGCGCCAGCAGTGAGTCCCCCCCAGGGGTCGCGGGAAATGAG.

CDR3 amino acids: CASSSGLAPLETQYF. CDR3 DNA (partial): TGCGCCAGCAGCTCGGGTCTAGCGCCTTTGGAGACC. The chain combines TRBV5-1 with TRBJ2-5, with a possible D match to TRBD2 (6 bases). Read sequence stops 3 residues before the CDR3 end, and the germline J gene provides the missing end. The CDR3 consists of 15 residues. Looked up from germline, CDR1 is SGHRS and CDR2 is YFSETQ. Trimming removed 3 bases at V and 5 bases at J, with 17 bases between. The whole variable domain, filled in from reference TRBV5-1 and TRBJ2-5, reads KAGVTQTPRYLIKTRGQQVTLSCSPISGHRSVSWYQQTPGQGLQFLFEYFSETQRNKGNFPGRFSGRQFSNSRSEMNVSTLELGDSALYLCASSSGLAPLETQYFGPGTRLLVL.

This clone was found a few times. The read stops 3 residues short of the end of the CDR3; the missing end is completed from the germline J gene. The V call is TRBV19, the J call TRBJ1-5; 8 nucleotides match TRBD1. Germline V gene data show CDR1 as LNHDA and CDR2 as SQIVND (reference sequence). The CDR3 loop spans 14 amino acids. After removal of 3 bases from V and 6 bases from J, the junction contained 4 bases not matched to a gene. CDR3 sequence reads: CASSMDRAGQPQHF. The DNA read from the CDR3 is TGTGCCAGTAGTATGGACAGGGCGGGTCAGCCC.

This clone was observed a few times. The CDR3 end falls 3 residues outside the read, so it is completed with the germline J gene. The chain combines TRBV7-8 with TRBJ2-7; perhaps TRBD1 as D (6 bases). V was trimmed by 5 bases and J by 3 bases, leaving 14 bases between them. This CDR3 has 14 amino acids. CDR1 SGHVS and CDR2 FQNEAQ come from the germline V gene. The CDR3 region is CASSLQGSGYEQYF. The CDR3 bases that were read are TGTGCCAGCAGCCTCCAGGGGTCGGGCTACGAG. The full variable domain, completed using reference TRBV7-8 and TRBJ2-7, is GAGVSQSPRYKVAKRGQDVALRCDPISGHVSLFWYQQALGQGPEFLTYFQNEAQLDKSGLPSDRFFAERPEGSVSTLKIQRTQQEDSAVYLCASSLQGSGYEQYFGPGTRLTVT.

Comment on this clone: The read finishes 3 residues shy of the CDR3 end, and the germline J gene is used to complete it. The chain recombines TRBV19 with TRBJ1-5; D remains ambiguous. Trimming pared 3 bases from V and 4 bases from J, leaving 10 bases between. Per germline, CDR1 LNHDA and CDR2 SQIVND (reference sequence). The CDR3 consists of 14 residues. The part of the CDR3 DNA that was read is TGTGCCAGTAGTATCGGCGGGGAGAATCAGCCC. Encoded protein: CASSIGGENQP. The full CDR3 reads CASSIGGENQPQHF.

Concerning this clone: The read is 3 residues too short to cover the CDR3 end, so that end is filled in from the germline J gene. The V and J genes are TRBV7-9 and TRBJ2-5; possibly TRBD2 for D (5 bases). Trimming shortened V by 2 bases and J by 5 bases, and 12 bases separated the two germline ends. CDR3 length equals 14 residues. Germline assignment: CDR1 SEHNR and CDR2 FQNEAQ (reference sequence). The CDR3 DNA, read in part, is TGTGCCAGCAGCTTATCTGGGTTAGCGGAGACC. The encoded protein is CASSLSGLAET. The whole CDR3 is CASSLSGLAETQYF. Full variable domain (outside the CDR3, taken from reference TRBV7-9 and TRBJ2-5): DTGVSQNPRHKITKRGQNVTFRCDPISEHNRLYWYRQTLGQGPEFLTYFQNEAQLEKSRLLSDRFSAERPKGSFSTLEIQRTEQGDSAMYLCASSLSGLAETQYFGPGTRLLVL.

Note on this clone: The read ends 3 residues early relative to the CDR3; the germline J gene fills the gap. The V call is TRBV20-1, the J call TRBJ1-2; no reliable D call. There are 10 residues in the CDR3. Germline lookup yields CDR1 DFQATT and CDR2 SNEGSKA (reference sequence). Trimming removed 4 bases from V and 7 bases from J, with 7 bases in between. CDR3 sequence reads: CSATQVGYTF. The sequenced CDR3 bases are TGCAGTGCTACCCAGGTTGGC.

A word on this clone: The read is 3 residues too short to cover the CDR3 end, so that end is filled in from the germline J gene. This rearrangement joins TRBV7-6 to TRBJ1-4, with a weak D call TRBD1 (5 bases). Trimming took off 1 base at V and 5 bases at J, with 14 bases between the two ends. Germline V gene data show CDR1 as SGHVS and CDR2 as FNYEAQ. This CDR3 has 16 amino acids. CDR3 sequence: CASSLGPDRVNEKLFF. The part of the CDR3 DNA that was read is TGTGCCAGCAGCTTAGGGCCCGACAGAGTAAATGAAAAA.

The CDR3 sequence is CASSHDRASNEKLFF. CDR3 DNA, as far as it was read: TGTGCCAGCAGCCACGACAGGGCGAGTAATGAAAAA. The V call is TRBV6-2 or TRBV6-3, the J call TRBJ1-4; 7 nucleotides align to TRBD1. The read ends 3 residues early relative to the CDR3; the germline J gene fills the gap. Germline CDR1 and CDR2: MNHEY and SVGEGT. Germline trimming cut 6 bases from V and 4 bases from J; bases unmatched to any gene: 8. CDR3 size: 15 residues.

The table lists this clone with many counts. Sequencing ends 3 residues short of the CDR3 end; the germline J gene provides the rest. The chain employs TRBV29-1 and TRBJ2-1; D is undetermined. The CDR3 is 14 residues long. The V end lost 4 bases, the J end lost 4 bases, and 14 bases lay between the germline ends. Germline V gene sequence: CDR1 SQVTM, CDR2 ANQGSEA. The sequenced CDR3 bases are TGCAGCGTTGTTACCCGAAAAGGGTACAATGAG. This encodes CSVVTRKGYNE. The entire CDR3 is CSVVTRKGYNEQFF.

Comment on this clone: The CDR3 end falls 3 residues outside the read, so it is completed with the germline J gene. This chain uses TRBV6-2 or TRBV6-3 with TRBJ1-4, with 7 bases lining up with TRBD1. CDR1 is MNHEY, CDR2 SVGEGT, per germline. The V and J ends lost 2 bases and 4 bases, in that order; junction bases with no gene match: 1. The length of the CDR3 is 14 residues. The covered CDR3 bases are TGTGCCAGCAGTTACGGGACAGTTAATGAAAAA. Its translation: CASSYGTVNEK. The CDR3 reads in full as CASSYGTVNEKLFF.